One sample yielded the 2 T cell receptor beta chains listed below, sequenced in a study of OX40 agonist ivuxolimab in advanced cancers. The data were produced by immunoSEQ multiplex PCR, yet TCRdb's version contains in-frame clones alone and is incomplete. The table has approximately 19,000 clones, about three quarters seen once; the top ten hold approximately 16%. Specimen: CD4+ or CD8+ T cells sorted from blood, collected in a trial of the OX40 agonist ivuxolimab. These receptors all stem from an adult with an advanced solid tumor such as melanoma, head and neck, liver or kidney cancer.

V and J are TRBV7-2 and TRBJ1-2; D gene uncertain. The germline V gene has CDR1 SGHTA and CDR2 FQGNSA. V lost 8 bases, J lost 4 bases, and 17 bases lay in between. This CDR3 is 14 amino acids long. CDR3 amino acids: CASQRTLSLYGYTF. The CDR3 DNA follows: TGTGCCAGCCAGAGGACGCTCAGCCTCTATGGCTACACCTTC. Full variable domain (missing parts from reference TRBV7-2 and TRBJ1-2): GAGVSQSPSNKVTEKGKDVELRCDPISGHTALYWYRQSLGQGLEFLIYFQGNSAPDKSGLPSDRFSAERTGGSVSTLTIQRTQQEDSAVYLCASQRTLSLYGYTFGSGTRLTVV.

The V gene is TRBV2, the J gene TRBJ2-5; 9 bases are a match to TRBD1. CDR3 length equals 14 residues. V lost 4 bases to trimming and J lost 5 bases; unmatched junction nucleotides: 5. CDR1 is SNHLY, CDR2 FYNNEI, per germline. The DNA for the CDR3 is TGTGCCAGCAGTGGGACAGGGGCGTGGGAGACCCAGTACTTC. This codes for CASSGTGAWETQYF.